These T cell receptor beta chains were read from a single sample in a study of cytomegalovirus exposure and HLA in healthy donors. Sequencing used immunoSEQ multiplex PCR; TCRdb keeps in-frame clones, though not all of them. The data contain approximately 85,000 clones, about 80% of them singletons. Source material: PBMCs. The origin of the receptors is a man aged 50 or older in good health and CMV-seropositive. CDR3s include the opening cysteine and the closing phenylalanine or tryptophan. The order of the fields is clone size, J gene, V gene, D gene, CDR3 protein, CDR3 DNA. D genes are given only for firm matches. Size is stated for part of the rows, as once, few or many counts, or as a class when the clone is expanded.

clone size: -
J gene: TRBJ2-7
V gene: TRBV5-6
D gene: TRBD1
CDR3 protein: CASSSYRGRKYEQYF
CDR3 DNA: TGTGCCAGCAGCTCCTACAGGGGGCGTAAATACGAGCAGTACTTC

clone size: -
J gene: TRBJ1-2
V gene: TRBV7-2
D gene: -
CDR3 protein: CASSFDSGVGYTF
CDR3 DNA: TGTGCCAGCAGCTTCGATTCAGGGGTCGGCTACACCTTC

clone size: -
J gene: TRBJ1-1
V gene: TRBV29-1
D gene: -
CDR3 protein: CSVSNGAAEAFF
CDR3 DNA: TGCAGCGTTTCGAACGGAGCAGCTGAAGCTTTCTTT

clone size: -
J gene: TRBJ2-1
V gene: TRBV4-2
D gene: TRBD2
CDR3 protein: CASSQGLAGGSYNEQFF
CDR3 DNA: TGTGCCAGCAGCCAAGGACTAGCGGGAGGGTCCTACAATGAGCAGTTCTTC

clone size: -
J gene: TRBJ2-5
V gene: TRBV2
D gene: TRBD2
CDR3 protein: CASKGLAGETQYF
CDR3 DNA: TGTGCCAGCAAAGGACTAGCGGGAGAGACCCAGTACTTC

clone size: -
J gene: TRBJ2-3
V gene: TRBV7-2
D gene: -
CDR3 protein: CASSSFTDTQYF
CDR3 DNA: TGTGCCAGCAGCTCCTTTACAGATACGCAGTATTTT

clone size: few
J gene: TRBJ2-7
V gene: TRBV10-2
D gene: -
CDR3 protein: CASSEREGSYEQYF
CDR3 DNA: TGCGCCAGCAGTGAGAGAGAGGGCTCCTACGAGCAGTACTTC

clone size: -
J gene: TRBJ2-7
V gene: TRBV7-3
D gene: TRBD2
CDR3 protein: CASSEPGLAPEQYF
CDR3 DNA: TGTGCCAGCAGCGAACCGGGACTAGCGCCCGAGCAGTACTTC

clone size: -
J gene: TRBJ2-7
V gene: TRBV2
D gene: -
CDR3 protein: CASSSGRGRGEQYF
CDR3 DNA: TGTGCCAGCAGTAGCGGCAGGGGAAGAGGCGAGCAGTACTTC

clone size: -
J gene: TRBJ2-2
V gene: TRBV5-1
D gene: TRBD2
CDR3 protein: CASSPAARGDTGELFF
CDR3 DNA: TGCGCCAGCAGCCCTGCGGCCCGGGGGGACACCGGGGAGCTGTTTTTT

clone size: -
J gene: TRBJ1-2
V gene: TRBV10-3
D gene: -
CDR3 protein: CAISESGGSGYGYTF
CDR3 DNA: TGTGCCATCAGTGAGTCTGGAGGCTCGGGCTATGGCTACACCTTC

clone size: -
J gene: TRBJ1-4
V gene: TRBV19
D gene: TRBD1
CDR3 protein: CASSIGPRGEKLFF
CDR3 DNA: TGTGCCAGTAGTATCGGACCCAGGGGGGAAAAACTGTTTTTT

clone size: -
J gene: TRBJ2-1
V gene: TRBV2
D gene: -
CDR3 protein: CASSEGLVPSGTIIFSYNEQFF
CDR3 DNA: TGTGCCAGCAGTGAAGGATTAGTCCCGTCGGGGACAATCATATTCTCCTACAATGAGCAGTTCTTC

clone size: -
J gene: TRBJ2-3
V gene: TRBV7-3
D gene: TRBD2
CDR3 protein: CASSLGAGGDTQYF
CDR3 DNA: TGTGCCAGCAGCTTGGGAGCGGGAGGAGATACGCAGTATTTT

clone size: once
J gene: TRBJ2-2
V gene: TRBV5-6
D gene: TRBD2
CDR3 protein: CASSPATSVNTGELFF
CDR3 DNA: TGTGCCAGCAGCCCCGCGACTAGCGTAAACACCGGGGAGCTGTTTTTT

clone size: -
J gene: TRBJ1-4
V gene: TRBV9
D gene: -
CDR3 protein: CASSRGEKLFF
CDR3 DNA: TGTGCCAGTTCTAGGGGTGAAAAACTGTTTTTT

clone size: few
J gene: TRBJ2-7
V gene: TRBV11-3
D gene: TRBD2
CDR3 protein: CASSIPGAGGYEQYF
CDR3 DNA: TGTGCCAGCAGCATCCCTGGGGCGGGAGGGTACGAGCAGTACTTC

clone size: -
J gene: TRBJ2-3
V gene: TRBV7-6
D gene: -
CDR3 protein: CASSVLAGGTDTQYF
CDR3 DNA: TGTGCCAGCAGTGTTTTAGCCGGCGGCACAGATACGCAGTATTTT

clone size: -
J gene: TRBJ2-1
V gene: TRBV25-1
D gene: -
CDR3 protein: CASSEWRLTERSYNEQFF
CDR3 DNA: TGTGCCAGCAGTGAATGGCGTCTAACCGAGCGGTCCTACAATGAGCAGTTCTTC

clone size: -
J gene: TRBJ1-2
V gene: TRBV20-1
D gene: TRBD1
CDR3 protein: CSVGGGYGYTF
CDR3 DNA: TGCAGTGTAGGGGGCGGTTATGGCTACACCTTC

clone size: -
J gene: TRBJ2-1
V gene: TRBV10-3
D gene: -
CDR3 protein: CAISEPNEQFF
CDR3 DNA: TGTGCCATCAGTGAGCCGAATGAGCAGTTCTTC

clone size: -
J gene: TRBJ2-7
V gene: TRBV5-1
D gene: TRBD1
CDR3 protein: CASSSNRGDREGYEQYF
CDR3 DNA: TGCGCCAGCAGCTCTAACCGGGGGGACAGGGAGGGATACGAGCAGTACTTC

clone size: -
J gene: TRBJ2-5
V gene: TRBV7-2
D gene: -
CDR3 protein: CASSQQETQYF
CDR3 DNA: TGTGCCAGCAGCCAACAAGAGACCCAGTACTTC

clone size: -
J gene: TRBJ1-2
V gene: TRBV13
D gene: TRBD1
CDR3 protein: CASSRTGDYGYTF
CDR3 DNA: TGTGCCAGCAGCCGGACAGGGGACTATGGCTACACCTTC

clone size: few
J gene: TRBJ2-3
V gene: TRBV7-9
D gene: -
CDR3 protein: CASSLAATRFTDTQYF
CDR3 DNA: TGTGCCAGCAGCTTAGCCGCGACTAGGTTCACAGATACGCAGTATTTT

clone size: few
J gene: TRBJ2-7
V gene: TRBV11-1
D gene: -
CDR3 protein: CASSSAAGVPYEQYF
CDR3 DNA: TGTGCCAGCAGCTCCGCGGCAGGGGTACCCTACGAGCAGTACTTC

clone size: -
J gene: TRBJ1-1
V gene: TRBV25-1
D gene: -
CDR3 protein: CASSERGKGYPEAFF
CDR3 DNA: TGTGCCAGCAGTGAAAGGGGAAAGGGTTACCCTGAAGCTTTCTTT

clone size: -
J gene: TRBJ2-2
V gene: TRBV27
D gene: -
CDR3 protein: CASSFLGHNTGELFF
CDR3 DNA: TGTGCCAGCAGTTTTTTGGGACACAACACCGGGGAGCTGTTTTTT

clone size: -
J gene: TRBJ2-1
V gene: TRBV18
D gene: TRBD2
CDR3 protein: CASSPLAGGNNEQFF
CDR3 DNA: TGTGCCAGCTCACCACTAGCGGGAGGAAACAATGAGCAGTTCTTC

clone size: -
J gene: TRBJ2-2
V gene: TRBV19
D gene: TRBD2
CDR3 protein: CASSISGGRYTGELFF
CDR3 DNA: TGTGCCAGTAGTATCTCGGGCGGGAGGTACACCGGGGAGCTGTTTTTT

clone size: -
J gene: TRBJ2-1
V gene: TRBV5-5
D gene: -
CDR3 protein: CASSWGGTYNEQFF
CDR3 DNA: TGTGCCAGCAGCTGGGGCGGGACCTACAATGAGCAGTTCTTC

clone size: -
J gene: TRBJ2-1
V gene: TRBV7-2
D gene: TRBD2
CDR3 protein: CASSQMTSVNEQFF
CDR3 DNA: TGTGCCAGCAGCCAAATGACTAGCGTGAATGAGCAGTTCTTC

clone size: -
J gene: TRBJ2-1
V gene: TRBV5-1
D gene: -
CDR3 protein: CASRYDSHNNEQFF
CDR3 DNA: TGCGCCAGCAGATATGACAGCCATAACAATGAGCAGTTCTTC

clone size: -
J gene: TRBJ2-1
V gene: TRBV13
D gene: -
CDR3 protein: CASSPGLGANEQFF
CDR3 DNA: TGTGCCAGCAGCCCGGGACTCGGAGCGAATGAGCAGTTCTTC

clone size: -
J gene: TRBJ1-2
V gene: TRBV18
D gene: -
CDR3 protein: CASSPNSQGRDGYTF
CDR3 DNA: TGTGCCAGCTCACCGAATTCGCAGGGTAGGGATGGCTACACCTTC

clone size: -
J gene: TRBJ1-3
V gene: TRBV7-8
D gene: -
CDR3 protein: CASSSDPGHGNTIYF
CDR3 DNA: TGTGCCAGCAGCTCAGATCCGGGACACGGAAACACCATATATTTT

clone size: -
J gene: TRBJ1-2
V gene: TRBV18
D gene: -
CDR3 protein: CASSPRSVNYGYTF
CDR3 DNA: TGTGCCAGCTCACCACGTTCCGTAAACTATGGCTACACCTTC

clone size: -
J gene: TRBJ2-1
V gene: TRBV29-1
D gene: TRBD2
CDR3 protein: CSVLPYSGRAFETHSNEQFF
CDR3 DNA: TGCAGTGTTCTTCCCTATAGCGGGAGGGCCTTTGAAACACACTCAAATGAGCAGTTCTTC

clone size: -
J gene: TRBJ2-1
V gene: TRBV11-3
D gene: TRBD2
CDR3 protein: CASSLTAGGLDEQFF
CDR3 DNA: TGTGCCAGCAGCCTGACAGCGGGAGGGCTGGATGAGCAGTTCTTC

clone size: once
J gene: TRBJ2-7
V gene: TRBV9
D gene: TRBD2
CDR3 protein: CASSNRPGTSGRGPLVYEQYF
CDR3 DNA: TGTGCCAGCAGCAACCGACCCGGGACTAGCGGGAGAGGCCCCTTGGTCTACGAGCAGTACTTC

clone size: -
J gene: TRBJ1-1
V gene: TRBV19
D gene: TRBD1
CDR3 protein: CASTLGPSGGKAFF
CDR3 DNA: TGTGCCAGTACGCTAGGTCCTTCAGGGGGAAAAGCTTTCTTT

clone size: few
J gene: TRBJ2-3
V gene: TRBV5-4
D gene: TRBD2
CDR3 protein: CASSRTSHADTQYF
CDR3 DNA: TGTGCCAGCAGCCGGACTAGTCATGCAGATACGCAGTATTTT

clone size: -
J gene: TRBJ2-7
V gene: TRBV30
D gene: -
CDR3 protein: CAWRQLGGLSYEQYF
CDR3 DNA: TGTGCCTGGAGGCAATTGGGAGGTCTCTCCTACGAGCAGTACTTC

clone size: -
J gene: TRBJ2-7
V gene: TRBV7-9
D gene: TRBD1
CDR3 protein: CASSLRQGDEQYF
CDR3 DNA: TGTGCCAGCAGCTTAAGACAGGGAGACGAGCAGTACTTC

clone size: -
J gene: TRBJ2-1
V gene: TRBV4-1
D gene: -
CDR3 protein: CASSQDRSEQFF
CDR3 DNA: TGCGCCAGCAGCCAAGATCGTAGTGAGCAGTTCTTC

clone size: -
J gene: TRBJ2-7
V gene: TRBV20-1
D gene: -
CDR3 protein: CSAKTRHEQYF
CDR3 DNA: TGCAGTGCCAAAACTAGACACGAGCAGTACTTC

clone size: -
J gene: TRBJ2-5
V gene: TRBV19
D gene: TRBD2
CDR3 protein: CASSLSGSAETQYF
CDR3 DNA: TGTGCCAGTAGTCTTAGCGGGAGTGCGGAGACCCAGTACTTC

clone size: -
J gene: TRBJ2-2
V gene: TRBV10-3
D gene: -
CDR3 protein: CATGGYPSEHTGELFF
CDR3 DNA: TGTGCCACAGGGGGATACCCTAGCGAGCACACCGGGGAGCTGTTTTTT

clone size: once
J gene: TRBJ1-1
V gene: TRBV14
D gene: -
CDR3 protein: CASSQLAVSQAFF
CDR3 DNA: TGTGCCAGCAGCCAACTGGCAGTCAGTCAAGCTTTCTTT

clone size: -
J gene: TRBJ2-5
V gene: TRBV6-1
D gene: TRBD2
CDR3 protein: CASSDTRLGGVGETQYF
CDR3 DNA: TGTGCCAGCAGTGACACGCGCTTGGGGGGGGTCGGAGAGACCCAGTACTTC

clone size: once
J gene: TRBJ2-2
V gene: TRBV5-6
D gene: -
CDR3 protein: CASSLVGVAGELFF
CDR3 DNA: TGTGCCAGCAGCTTAGTAGGGGTGGCCGGGGAGCTGTTTTTT